These T cell receptor beta chains were read from a single sample in a study of T cells in Graves' hyperthyroidism and ophthalmopathy. TCRdb reanalysed the multiplex PCR reads using MiXCR and keeps one entry per CDR3 protein. The sample includes under 650,000 distinct CDR3 sequences, 16% of them seen just once. Sequencing was performed on blood. These receptors came from a woman aged 25 to 39 with Graves' hyperthyroidism. CDR3s include the opening cysteine and the closing phenylalanine or tryptophan. A D gene is named only where the DNA matches it firmly. Size is omitted from some rows. Given values are once, few, many or a class for expanded clones.

v_gene	d_gene	j_gene	abundance	CDR3nt	CDR3aa
TRBV28	TRBD2	TRBJ2-1	many	TGTGCCAGCAGTCCACCGACTAGCGGGAGGTTTTACAATGAGCAGTTCTTC	CASSPPTSGRFYNEQFF
TRBV7-8	TRBD1	TRBJ1-4	-	TGTGCCAGCAGCTTCCCCCCCGAACGGGGACAGGGGGCCGTAAAACTGTTTTTT	CASSFPPERGQGAVKLFF
TRBV5-6	TRBD1	TRBJ1-2	few	TGTGCCAGCAGCGGAACAGGGGGCGGCTATGGCTACACCTTC	CASSGTGGGYGYTF
TRBV2	-	TRBJ1-4	many	TGTGCCAGCGGGGGGGTGGCTAATGAAAAACTGTTTTTT	CASGGVANEKLFF
TRBV30	TRBD2	TRBJ2-5	-	TGTGCCTGGACTAGCGGGACGGCGTGGGAGACCCAGTACTTC	CAWTSGTAWETQYF
TRBV6-1	-	TRBJ1-2	many	TGTGCCAGCAGTGACACAGTCAAAACTAGCTATGGCTACACCTTC	CASSDTVKTSYGYTF
TRBV20-1	TRBD1	TRBJ1-5	-	TGCAGTGCTAGAGAGTTACAGGGGGCTGGCCAGCCCCAGCATTTT	CSARELQGAGQPQHF
TRBV28	-	TRBJ2-4	-	TGTGCCAGCAGTTTTTTCAGGAGGGGCATTCAGTACTTC	CASSFFRRGIQYF
TRBV29-1	-	TRBJ1-1	many	TGCAGCGTTGGGGTAATTAGACCCGCCTACGTTATGCGAGCTTTCTTT	CSVGVIRPAYVMRAFF
TRBV20-1	-	TRBJ1-2	many	TGCAGTGCTAGACTGCCGGCCCAGCTGGAAGGCTACACCTTC	CSARLPAQLEGYTF
TRBV27	TRBD2	TRBJ2-7	few	TGTGCCAGCAGTTTATACGGGGGAGGGGCCTACGAGCAGTACTTC	CASSLYGGGAYEQYF
TRBV9	-	TRBJ1-4	-	TGTGCCAGCAGCGACGCCTCTAATGAAAAACTGTTTTTT	CASSDASNEKLFF
TRBV6-1	-	TRBJ2-3	many	TGTGCCAGCAGTGATGGCAGGGGACCAGATACGCAGTATTTT	CASSDGRGPDTQYF
TRBV24-1	TRBD2	TRBJ2-1	-	TGTGCCACCAGTGATTTGTCCACTAGCGGGAAAAACAATGAGCAGTTCTTC	CATSDLSTSGKNNEQFF
TRBV6-1	-	TRBJ2-1	many	TGTGCCAGCAGGTCCGGGACCTACAATGAGCAGTTCTTC	CASRSGTYNEQFF
TRBV14	TRBD2	TRBJ2-7	-	TGTGCCAGCAGCCAAGATAAAAGGCTAGCGGGAGTAACCTACGAGCAGTACTTC	CASSQDKRLAGVTYEQYF
TRBV25-1	-	TRBJ1-1	-	TGTGCCAGCATGCGGGGAGGTAGAGACACTGAAGCTTTCTTT	CASMRGGRDTEAFF
TRBV12-3/TRBV12-4	-	TRBJ1-1	many	-	CASRLHFGGGGNTEAFF
TRBV6-1	TRBD2	TRBJ2-1	-	TGTGCCAGCAGGACTAGCGGGAGGGCCGTGGATGAGCAGTTCTTC	CASRTSGRAVDEQFF
TRBV7-8	TRBD2	TRBJ2-7	many	TGTGCCAGCAGCTTGAAGCGGGAGGTTCTCCACGAGCAGTACTTC	CASSLKREVLHEQYF
TRBV11-3	-	TRBJ2-7	many	TGTGCCAGCAGCTTCCACCACGAGCAGTACTTC	CASSFHHEQYF
TRBV4-3	TRBD1	TRBJ2-1	few	TGCGCCAGCAGCGCCCGGGACAGGGCGGAGGGTGAGCAGTTCTTC	CASSARDRAEGEQFF
TRBV18	-	TRBJ2-7	-	TGTGCCAGCTCAGCCCTCGGGTACCCTATCGAGCAGTACTTC	CASSALGYPIEQYF
TRBV7-2	TRBD2	TRBJ2-5	-	TGTGCCAGCAGCCAGAGATTAGCGGGAGGAGAGACCCAGTACTTC	CASSQRLAGGETQYF
TRBV6-1	-	TRBJ1-1	many	TGTGCCAGCATGGATGGGAACACTGAAGCTTTCTTT	CASMDGNTEAFF
TRBV28	-	TRBJ1-1	few	TGTGCCAGCAGTTCCCCAGGGGACTCCGAGGGAGCTTTCTTT	CASSSPGDSEGAFF
TRBV28	TRBD1	TRBJ2-7	many	TGTGCCAGCAGTCTGGGACAGGGAGGGTTCGAGCAGTACTTC	CASSLGQGGFEQYF
TRBV20-1	TRBD1	TRBJ1-5	-	TGCAGTGCTAGAGATGGGGACAGAGCCAATCAGCCCCAGCATTTT	CSARDGDRANQPQHF